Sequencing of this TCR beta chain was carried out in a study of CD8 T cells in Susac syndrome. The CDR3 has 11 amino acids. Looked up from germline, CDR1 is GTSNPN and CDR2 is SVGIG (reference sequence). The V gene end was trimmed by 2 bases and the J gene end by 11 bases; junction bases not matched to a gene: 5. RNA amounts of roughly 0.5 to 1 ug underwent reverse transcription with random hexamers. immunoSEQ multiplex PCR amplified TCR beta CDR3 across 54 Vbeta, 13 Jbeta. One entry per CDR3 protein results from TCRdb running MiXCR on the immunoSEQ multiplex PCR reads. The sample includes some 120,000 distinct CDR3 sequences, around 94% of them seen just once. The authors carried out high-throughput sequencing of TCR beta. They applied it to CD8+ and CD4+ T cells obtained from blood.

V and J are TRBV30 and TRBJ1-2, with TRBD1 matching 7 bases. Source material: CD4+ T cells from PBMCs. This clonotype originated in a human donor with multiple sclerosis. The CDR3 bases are TGTGCCTGGAGTCGGGAGACAGGGTACACCTTC. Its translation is CAWSRETGYTF.